This TCR beta chain was documented in a study of T cell responses to AZD1222 COVID-19 vaccine. In the study overall: Analysis merged second doses at about 4 or about 12 weeks.

Method: immunoSEQ multiplex PCR; TCRdb's copy keeps in-frame clones and lacks some. The profile shows 150,000 to 200,000 clones, approximately 92% of them singletons. This CDR3 is 17 amino acids long. Trimming removed 4 bases at V and 4 bases at J, with 21 bases between. Germline lookup yields CDR1 SNHLY and CDR2 FYNNEI. The material was peripheral blood, obtained on day 0 of AZD1222 vaccination. This chain links TRBV2 with TRBJ2-3; maybe TRBD2 (5 bases). This clonotype originated in an adult in good health. The CDR3 DNA reads as TGTGCCAGCAGTGCCAGGACTCTTCTATTAAACGCAGATACGCAGTATTTT. Protein: CASSARTLLLNADTQYF.